The present T cell receptor (beta chain) was sequenced within a study of T cell responses to AZD1222 COVID-19 vaccine. Concerning this clone itself: Its antigen is not known.

Study outcomes and limitations: Just a handful of AZD1222 recipients tested seropositive at baseline. Across spike, vaccine-associated CD4 TCRs were found, dominant at 160-218 and 743-854.

The protocol was immunoSEQ multiplex PCR, while the TCRdb copy is restricted to in-frame clones and leaves out a portion. This repertoire shows 130,000 or so clones, around 88% found once; its top ten account for roughly 10%. Trimming removed 2 bases at V and 4 bases at J, with 12 bases between. The CDR3 runs 14 residues. CDR1 is MNHEY, CDR2 SVGAGI, per germline. This specimen consisted of peripheral blood, obtained on day 0 of MenACWY control vaccination. V gene TRBV6-5 combines with J gene TRBJ2-7, with D tentatively TRBD1 (5 bases). The clonotype was recovered from an adult in good health. CDR3 in amino acids: CASSYRQGIYEQYF. DNA for the CDR3: TGTGCCAGCAGTTACCGGCAGGGAATTTACGAGCAGTACTTC.